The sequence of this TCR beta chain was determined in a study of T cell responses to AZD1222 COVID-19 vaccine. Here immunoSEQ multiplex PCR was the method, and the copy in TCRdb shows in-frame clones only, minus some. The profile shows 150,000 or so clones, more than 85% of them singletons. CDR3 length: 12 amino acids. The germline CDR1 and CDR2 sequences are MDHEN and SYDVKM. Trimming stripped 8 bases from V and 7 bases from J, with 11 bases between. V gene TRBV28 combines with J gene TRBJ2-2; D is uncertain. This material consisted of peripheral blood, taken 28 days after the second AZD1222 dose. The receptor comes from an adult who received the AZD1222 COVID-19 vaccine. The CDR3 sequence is CASPTPNGELFF. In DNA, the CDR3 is TGTGCCAGCCCCACCCCGAACGGGGAGCTGTTTTTT.